This is a list of T cell receptor beta chains from one sample in a study of CD8+ T cells in alopecia areata. Method: immunoSEQ multiplex PCR; TCRdb's copy keeps in-frame clones and lacks some. The repertoire consists of some 240,000 clones, with more than 45% occurring once and the leading ten covering more than 1.5%. The starting material was CD4+ T cells sorted from blood, obtained at week 4, from a patient treated with tofacitinib. The source is a human donor with alopecia areata. Both conserved end residues are part of each CDR3. A D gene is named only where the DNA matches it firmly. Size is omitted from some rows. Given values are once, few, many or a class for expanded clones.

cdr3_length d_call j_call clone_size v_call cdr3_nt cdr3_aa
14 - TRBJ2-2 - TRBV5-1 TGCGCCAGCAGCTTGGCGCCAGACACCGGGGAGCTGTTTTTT CASSLAPDTGELFF
12 - TRBJ2-7 - TRBV25-1 TGTGCCAGCAGTGGGCTTAACTACGAGCAGTACTTC CASSGLNYEQYF
13 - TRBJ2-7 - TRBV5-1 TGCGCCAGCAGCCCCTGGACGGACTACGAGCAGTACTTC CASSPWTDYEQYF
13 - TRBJ1-1 - TRBV29-1 TGCAGCGTTCTAGGGATGGAGGACACTGAAGCTTTCTTT CSVLGMEDTEAFF
15 - TRBJ2-7 - TRBV6-5 TGTGCCAGCAGTTACTCGGGGCAGCGCTCCTACGAGCAGTACTTC CASSYSGQRSYEQYF
15 TRBD2 TRBJ2-1 - TRBV9 TGTGCCAGCAGTCCCGAGCGGGGGGCGGCAGATGAGCAGTTCTTC CASSPERGAADEQFF
16 TRBD1 TRBJ2-7 - TRBV11-2 TGTGCCAGCAGCTCGCGATCAACAGGGGCCCGCTACGAGCAGTACTTC CASSSRSTGARYEQYF
14 TRBD1 TRBJ2-2 few TRBV29-1 TGCAGCGCGGGACAGGGGGCGAGTACCGGGGAGCTGTTTTTT CSAGQGASTGELFF
15 - TRBJ1-6 - TRBV19 TGTGCCAGTAGTCCGGGGCTGATTACCAATTCACCCCTCCACTTT CASSPGLITNSPLHF
17 - TRBJ2-7 - TRBV30 TGTGCCTGGACGACTTGGAAGGGGACCCGCAACTCCTACGAGCAGTACTTC CAWTTWKGTRNSYEQYF
15 - TRBJ2-5 - TRBV9 TGTGCCAGCAGCGTAGACAGGAGCAGACAAGAGACCCAGTACTTC CASSVDRSRQETQYF
15 TRBD1 TRBJ1-1 few TRBV6-6 TGTGCCAGCATCGACGGGGTACAGGGGGCGACTGAAGCTTTCTTT CASIDGVQGATEAFF
15 TRBD1 TRBJ2-7 few TRBV6-1 TGTGCCAGCAGTGCAACGGGATACGACAGGGACGAGCAGTACTTC CASSATGYDRDEQYF
13 - TRBJ1-3 - TRBV9 TGTGCCAGCAGCGGGGACCTCGGAAACACCATATATTTT CASSGDLGNTIYF
12 - TRBJ2-1 - TRBV2 TGTGCCAGCAGACAATATGGGGGTGGTCAGTTCTTC CASRQYGGGQFF
14 - TRBJ2-3 - TRBV2 TGTGCCAGCAGTGTGGGGCTACGGGTCGATACGCAGTATTTT CASSVGLRVDTQYF
12 - TRBJ1-2 - TRBV5-1 TGCGCCAGCAGCTGGGACCGCTCCAGCTACACCTTC CASSWDRSSYTF
15 - TRBJ2-1 few TRBV2 TGTGCCAGCAGTTCGGGACTCTCCGCTACCAATGAGCAGTTCTTC CASSSGLSATNEQFF
15 TRBD1 TRBJ1-5 - TRBV27 TGTGCCAGCAGTTGGACAGGGGCCGGCAATCAGCCCCAGCATTTT CASSWTGAGNQPQHF
13 - TRBJ1-1 - TRBV15 TGTGCCACCAGCGGAGAATACGGCACTGAAGCTTTCTTT CATSGEYGTEAFF
15 - TRBJ2-1 - TRBV27 TGTGCCAGCAGTTTATCAGGTTCCGGTTTAGGTGAGCAGTTCTTC CASSLSGSGLGEQFF
15 - TRBJ1-6 few TRBV5-1 TGCGCCAGCAGCCAATCCGGGGGTCGGGATTCACCCCTCCACTTT CASSQSGGRDSPLHF
11 - TRBJ1-1 - TRBV29-1 TGCAGCGTTGAAAGGAACACTGAAGCTTTCTTT CSVERNTEAFF
13 TRBD1 TRBJ1-2 - TRBV29-1 TGCAGCGTTGCTCGGGACAGGGGGTATGGCTACACCTTC CSVARDRGYGYTF
16 - TRBJ2-2 - TRBV7-9 TGTGCCAGCAGCTTCGGCAGGGAGAATTCGGCCGGGGAGCTGTTTTTT CASSFGRENSAGELFF
15 TRBD1 TRBJ2-2 many TRBV27 TGTGCCAGCACCTCGACAGGGTCGACGACCGGGGAGCTGTTTTTT CASTSTGSTTGELFF
11 - TRBJ2-5 - TRBV20-1 TGCAGTGCTAGAGATGCAGAGACCCAGTACTTC CSARDAETQYF
15 TRBD2 TRBJ2-3 few TRBV5-1 TGCGCCAGCAGCTTGCGGGGGGTGAGCACAGATACGCAGTATTTT CASSLRGVSTDTQYF
15 - TRBJ2-1 few TRBV9 TGTGCCAGCAACAGCGACAGGAGCTCCTACAATGAGCAGTTCTTC CASNSDRSSYNEQFF
15 - TRBJ2-3 - TRBV5-1 TGCGCCAGCAGCTTGGAGGGACGCAGCACAGATACGCAGTATTTT CASSLEGRSTDTQYF
13 - TRBJ2-2 - TRBV15 TGTGCCACCGGGCAAGTTAACACCGGGGAGCTGTTTTTT CATGQVNTGELFF
15 - TRBJ1-1 once TRBV5-1 TGCGCCAGCAGCTTACAGGACAGCTTGAACACTGAAGCTTTCTTT CASSLQDSLNTEAFF
13 - TRBJ2-7 - TRBV7-8 TGTGCCAGCAGCTTAGCAATTTCCCGTGAGAAGTACTTC CASSLAISREKYF
13 TRBD2 TRBJ2-3 - TRBV29-1 TGCAGCGTTCGGGGGGTAATACAAGATACGCAGTATTTT CSVRGVIQDTQYF
13 - TRBJ2-7 - TRBV30 TGTGCCTGGAGTAAGGAGGCCTCCTACGAGCAGTACTTC CAWSKEASYEQYF
14 - TRBJ1-1 - TRBV5-1 TGCGCCAGCAGCCCGACAGTTATGAACACTGAAGCTTTCTTT CASSPTVMNTEAFF
12 - TRBJ2-7 - TRBV15 TGTGCCACCAGAGGGGTCTCCTACGAGCAGTACTTC CATRGVSYEQYF
16 TRBD2 TRBJ2-7 once TRBV13 TGTGCCAGCAGCTCCCTACCGGTAGCGGGGTTGGGCGAGCAGTACTTC CASSSLPVAGLGEQYF
12 TRBD1 TRBJ1-2 once TRBV29-1 TGCAGCGTTGAAGCAGGGGGCTATGGCTACACCTTC CSVEAGGYGYTF
13 - TRBJ1-6 few TRBV7-9 TGTGCCAGCAGCCCTCCCCCACCTTCACCCCTCCACTTT CASSPPPPSPLHF